Listed below are T cell receptor beta chains from one sample, sequenced in a study of cytomegalovirus exposure and HLA in healthy donors. Generated by immunoSEQ multiplex PCR, the TCRdb table keeps only in-frame clones and is missing some. The repertoire holds approximately 150,000 clones, with more than 60% as singletons. Input material: PBMCs. These receptors came from a man aged 40-49 years in good health and CMV-seronegative. The CDR3 runs from the conserved cysteine through the conserved F or W. Some rows have no size entry. The others give once, few or many, or a class for an expanded clone.

v_gene	j_gene	abundance	CDR3aa
TRBV6-6	TRBJ2-1	NA	CATLQWIAGGNEQFF
TRBV5-1	TRBJ2-7	NA	CASSSSYEQYF
TRBV4-2	TRBJ1-3	NA	CASSLPGVSGNTIYF
TRBV23-1	TRBJ1-2	NA	CASSQPREQSNYGYTF
TRBV5-1	TRBJ1-4	NA	CASSLGGATNEKLFF
TRBV9	TRBJ2-3	NA	CASSVSQGRESTDTQYF
TRBV28	TRBJ2-7	NA	CASSRTSGGYEQYF
TRBV5-4	TRBJ2-1	NA	CASSPSGDYNEQFF
TRBV9	TRBJ2-7	NA	CASSSLGGSYEQYF
TRBV6-4	TRBJ1-6	NA	CASSVSGTGDSPLHF
TRBV19	TRBJ1-2	NA	CASSVRQGLSYTF
TRBV6-5	TRBJ1-2	NA	CASSYSGQGKWRGYTF
TRBV25-1	TRBJ2-5	few	CASSAPGTGSETQYF
TRBV5-4	TRBJ1-3	NA	CASSSDSDVSGNTIYF
TRBV29-1	NA	NA	CSVEDRGESYEQYF
TRBV10-3	TRBJ2-5	NA	CAIRAERSGGDQETQYF
TRBV5-4	TRBJ1-2	NA	CASSLDRENYGYTF